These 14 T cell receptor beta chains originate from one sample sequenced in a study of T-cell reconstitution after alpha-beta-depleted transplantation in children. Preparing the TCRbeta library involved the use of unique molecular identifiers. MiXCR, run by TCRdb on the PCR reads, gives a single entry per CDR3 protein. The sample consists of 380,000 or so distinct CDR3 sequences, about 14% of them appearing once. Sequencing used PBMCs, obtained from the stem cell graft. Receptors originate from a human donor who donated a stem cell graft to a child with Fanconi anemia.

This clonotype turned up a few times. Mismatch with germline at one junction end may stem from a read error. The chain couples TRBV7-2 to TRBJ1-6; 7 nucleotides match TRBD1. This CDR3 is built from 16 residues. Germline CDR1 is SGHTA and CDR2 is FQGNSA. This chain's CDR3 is CASTLNRGDGDSPLHF. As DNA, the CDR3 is TGTGCCAGCACCTTAAACAGGGGAGATGGTGATTCACCCCTCCACTTT. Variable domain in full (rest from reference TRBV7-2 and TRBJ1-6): GAGVSQSPSNKVTEKGKDVELRCDPISGHTALYWYRQSLGQGLEFLIYFQGNSAPDKSGLPSDRFSAERTGGSVSTLTIQRTQQEDSAVYLCASTLNRGDGDSPLHFGNGTRLTVT.

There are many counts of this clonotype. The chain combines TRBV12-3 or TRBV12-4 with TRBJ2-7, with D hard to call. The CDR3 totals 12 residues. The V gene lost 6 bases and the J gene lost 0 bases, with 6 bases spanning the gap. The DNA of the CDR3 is TGTGCCAGCAGATATACCTCCTACGAGCAGTACTTC. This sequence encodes CASRYTSYEQYF.

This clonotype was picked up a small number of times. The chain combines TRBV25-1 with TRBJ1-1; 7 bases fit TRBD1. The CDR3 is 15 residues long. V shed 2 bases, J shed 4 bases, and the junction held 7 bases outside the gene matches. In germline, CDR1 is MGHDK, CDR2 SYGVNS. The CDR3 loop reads CASSEAKGATTEAFF. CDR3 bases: TGTGCCAGCAGTGAAGCGAAGGGGGCGACCACTGAAGCTTTCTTT.

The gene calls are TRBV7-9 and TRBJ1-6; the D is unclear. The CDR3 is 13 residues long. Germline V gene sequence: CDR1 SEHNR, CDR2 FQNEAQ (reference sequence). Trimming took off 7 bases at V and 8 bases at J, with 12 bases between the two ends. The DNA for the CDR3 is TGTGCCAGCACTGCCTCCCAGGATTCACCCCTCCACTTT. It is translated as CASTASQDSPLHF.

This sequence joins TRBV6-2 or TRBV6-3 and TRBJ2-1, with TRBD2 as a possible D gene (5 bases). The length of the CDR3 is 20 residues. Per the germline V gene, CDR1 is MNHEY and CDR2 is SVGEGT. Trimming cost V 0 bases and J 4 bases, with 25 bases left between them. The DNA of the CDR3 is TGTGCCAGCAGTTACTCGATGTCGGGGAAGTCAGGACGGCTATACAATGAGCAGTTCTTC. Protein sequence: CASSYSMSGKSGRLYNEQFF.

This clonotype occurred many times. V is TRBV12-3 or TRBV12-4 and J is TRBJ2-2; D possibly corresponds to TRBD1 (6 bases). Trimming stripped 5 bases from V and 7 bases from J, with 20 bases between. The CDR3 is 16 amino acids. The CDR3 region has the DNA TGTGCCAGCAGTAGGGACACCCGATACACCGGCGGGGAGCTGTTTTTT. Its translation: CASSRDTRYTGGELFF.

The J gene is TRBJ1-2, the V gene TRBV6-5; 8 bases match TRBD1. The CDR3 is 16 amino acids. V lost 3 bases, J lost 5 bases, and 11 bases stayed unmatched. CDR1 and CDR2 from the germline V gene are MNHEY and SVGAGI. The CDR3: CASSYSTRTGYYGYTF. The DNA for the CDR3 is TGTGCCAGCAGTTATTCTACTAGGACAGGGTATTATGGCTACACCTTC.

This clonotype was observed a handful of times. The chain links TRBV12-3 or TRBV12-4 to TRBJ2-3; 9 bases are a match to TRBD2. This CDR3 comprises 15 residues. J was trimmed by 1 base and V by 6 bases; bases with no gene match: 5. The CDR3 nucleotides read TGTGCCAGCAGGGCTAGCGGGGTGGGCACAGATACGCAGTATTTT. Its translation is CASRASGVGTDTQYF.

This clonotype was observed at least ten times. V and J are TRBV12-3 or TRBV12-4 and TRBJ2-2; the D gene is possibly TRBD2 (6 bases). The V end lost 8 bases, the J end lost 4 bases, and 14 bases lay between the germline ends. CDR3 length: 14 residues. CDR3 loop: CASRGTRPTGELFF. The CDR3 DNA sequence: TGTGCCAGCCGGGGGACCCGCCCCACCGGGGAGCTGTTTTTT.

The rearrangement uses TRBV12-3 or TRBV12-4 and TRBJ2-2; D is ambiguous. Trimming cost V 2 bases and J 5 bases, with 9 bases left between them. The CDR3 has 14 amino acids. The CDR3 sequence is CASSLMGWTGELFF. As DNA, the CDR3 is TGTGCCAGCAGTTTAATGGGTTGGACCGGGGAGCTGTTTTTT.

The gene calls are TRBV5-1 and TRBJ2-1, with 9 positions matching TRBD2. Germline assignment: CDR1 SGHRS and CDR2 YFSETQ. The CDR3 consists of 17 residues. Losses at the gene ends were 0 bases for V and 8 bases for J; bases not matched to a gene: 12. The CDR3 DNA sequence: TGCGCCAGCAGCTTGGGGATTAGCGGGAGACCAGCATATGAGCAGTTCTTC. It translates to CASSLGISGRPAYEQFF.

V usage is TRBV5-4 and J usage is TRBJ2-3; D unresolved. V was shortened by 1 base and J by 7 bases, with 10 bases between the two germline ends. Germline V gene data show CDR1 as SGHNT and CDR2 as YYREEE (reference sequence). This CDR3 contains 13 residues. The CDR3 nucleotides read TGTGCCAGCAGCTTGCGCCAAATCCATACGCAGTATTTT. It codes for CASSLRQIHTQYF.

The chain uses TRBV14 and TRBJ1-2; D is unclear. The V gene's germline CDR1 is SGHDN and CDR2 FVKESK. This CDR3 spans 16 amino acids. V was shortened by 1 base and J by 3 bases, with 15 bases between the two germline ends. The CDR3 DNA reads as TGTGCCAGCAGCCAAGCCCCAATTGCGTCTGACTATGGCTACACCTTC. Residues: CASSQAPIASDYGYTF.

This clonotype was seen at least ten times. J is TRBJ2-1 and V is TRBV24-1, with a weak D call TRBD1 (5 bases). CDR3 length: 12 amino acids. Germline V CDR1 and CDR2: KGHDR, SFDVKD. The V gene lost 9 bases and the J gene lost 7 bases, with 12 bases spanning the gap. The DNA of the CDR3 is TGTGCCACCGCAGGGTTCAGTAATGAGCAGTTCTTC. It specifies CATAGFSNEQFF.